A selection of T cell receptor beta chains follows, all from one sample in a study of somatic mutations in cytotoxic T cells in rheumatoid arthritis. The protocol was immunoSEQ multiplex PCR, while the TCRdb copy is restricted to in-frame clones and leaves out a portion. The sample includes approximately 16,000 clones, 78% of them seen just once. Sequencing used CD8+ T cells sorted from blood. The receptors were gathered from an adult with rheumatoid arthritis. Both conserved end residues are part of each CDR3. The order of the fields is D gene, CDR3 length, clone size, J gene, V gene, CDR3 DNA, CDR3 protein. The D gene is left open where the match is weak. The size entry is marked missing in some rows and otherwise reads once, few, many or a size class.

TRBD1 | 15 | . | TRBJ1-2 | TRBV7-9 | TGTGCCAGCAGCTCACAGGGGGCAGTAGCCTATGGCTACACCTTC | CASSSQGAVAYGYTF
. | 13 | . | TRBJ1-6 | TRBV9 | TGTGCCAGCAGCGCCAGCCTCAATTCACCCCTCCACTTT | CASSASLNSPLHF
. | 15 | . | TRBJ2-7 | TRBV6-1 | TGTGCCAGCAGTGAAGTAGCGGTACAGCCCTACGAGCAGTACTTC | CASSEVAVQPYEQYF
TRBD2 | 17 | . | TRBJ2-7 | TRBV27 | TGTGCTTCAGGGGCGGGGGGTTTAGGTTTAGGGTCCTACGAGCAGTACTTC | CASGAGGLGLGSYEQYF
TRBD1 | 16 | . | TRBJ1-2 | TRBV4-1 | TGCGCCAGCAGCCAAATTAGGGACAGGGTAATGGATGGCTACACCTTC | CASSQIRDRVMDGYTF
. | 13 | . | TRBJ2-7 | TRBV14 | TGTGCCAGCAGCCAAGCAGCACAGTACGAGCAGTACTTC | CASSQAAQYEQYF
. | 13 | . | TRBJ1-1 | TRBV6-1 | TGTGCCAGCAGGACAGCCTTTCGCACTGAAGCTTTCTTT | CASRTAFRTEAFF
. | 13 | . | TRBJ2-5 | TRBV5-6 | TGTGCCAGCAGCTTGTCCCTTGTAGAGACCCAGTACTTC | CASSLSLVETQYF
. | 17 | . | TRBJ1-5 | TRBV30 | TGTGCCTGGAGTCCCCGGGACGGTAGTTTTGGCAATCAGCCCCAGCATTTT | CAWSPRDGSFGNQPQHF
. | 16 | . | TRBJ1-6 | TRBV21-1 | TGTGCCAGCAGCAAAGCGCTTGAGGGAACAGCATCACCCCTCCACTTT | CASSKALEGTASPLHF
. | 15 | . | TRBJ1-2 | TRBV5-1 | TGCGCCAGCAGCGACACGGGGGGGGGCCTCTATGGCTACACCTTC | CASSDTGGGLYGYTF
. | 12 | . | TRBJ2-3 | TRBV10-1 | TGCGCCAGCAGTACCGGGACCAATACGCAGTATTTT | CASSTGTNTQYF
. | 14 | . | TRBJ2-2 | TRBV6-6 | TGTGCCAGCAGTTACTCCTCATTCACCGGGGAGCTGTTTTTT | CASSYSSFTGELFF
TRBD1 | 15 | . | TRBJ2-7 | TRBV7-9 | TGTGCCAGCAGCTTTAGGACAGGGAGCTCCTACGAGCAGTACTTC | CASSFRTGSSYEQYF
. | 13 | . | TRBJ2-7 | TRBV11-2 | TGTGCCAGCAGCCTCATGAGCTCCTACGAGCAGTACTTC | CASSLMSSYEQYF
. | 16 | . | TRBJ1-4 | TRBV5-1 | TGCGCCAGCAGCCCCGGATCGGGGGATAGAAAGGAAAAACTGTTTTTT | CASSPGSGDRKEKLFF
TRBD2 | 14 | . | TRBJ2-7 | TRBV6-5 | TGTGCCAGCAGTCCTTTCCCGGGGGGCTACGAGCAGTACTTC | CASSPFPGGYEQYF
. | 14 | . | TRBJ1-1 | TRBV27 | TGTGCCAGCAGTTTTTCCGGTGCGAACACTGAAGCTTTCTTT | CASSFSGANTEAFF
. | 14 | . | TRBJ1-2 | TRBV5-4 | TGTGCCAGCAGCTTGGGTCCAGGGGCGGATGGCTACACCTTC | CASSLGPGADGYTF
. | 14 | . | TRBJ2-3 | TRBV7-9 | TGTGCCAGCAGCGAGGACAGCCTCACAGATACGCAGTATTTT | CASSEDSLTDTQYF
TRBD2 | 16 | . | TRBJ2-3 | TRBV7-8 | TGTGCCAGCAGCTTAGAGGTGGGGGGGAATTTTGATACGCAGTATTTT | CASSLEVGGNFDTQYF
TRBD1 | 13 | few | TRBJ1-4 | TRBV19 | TGTGCCAGTAGGACAGGGTGGAATGAAAAACTGTTTTTT | CASRTGWNEKLFF
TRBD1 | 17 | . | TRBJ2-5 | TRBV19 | TGTGCCAGTAGTATAGTGGTGGGACAGGGGGCTGGAGAGACCCAGTACTTC | CASSIVVGQGAGETQYF
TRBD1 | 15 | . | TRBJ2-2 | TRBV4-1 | TGCGCCAGCAGCCAAGGGACAGGGACGTTCGGGGAGCTGTTTTTT | CASSQGTGTFGELFF
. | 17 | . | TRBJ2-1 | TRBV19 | TGTGCCAGTAGTATGGAGCAGGGGTCGGGCTCCTACAATGAGCAGTTCTTC | CASSMEQGSGSYNEQFF
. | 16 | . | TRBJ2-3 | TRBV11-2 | TGTGCCAGCAGCTTAGCCGCAGGAATATACACAGATACGCAGTATTTT | CASSLAAGIYTDTQYF
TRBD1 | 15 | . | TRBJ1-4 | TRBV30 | TGTGCCTGGAGTGACCACAGGGGCAGGATTGAAAAACTGTTTTTT | CAWSDHRGRIEKLFF
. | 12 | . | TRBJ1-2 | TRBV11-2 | TGTGCCAGCAGTAGGGGTCTCTGGGGCTACACCTTC | CASSRGLWGYTF
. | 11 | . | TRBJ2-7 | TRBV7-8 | TGTGCCAGCAGCTTCAGCAGCGAGCAGTACTTC | CASSFSSEQYF
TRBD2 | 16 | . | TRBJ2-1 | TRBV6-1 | TGTGCCAGCAGTGCCTTGAGCGGGGGGGCCTACAATGAGCAGTTCTTC | CASSALSGGAYNEQFF
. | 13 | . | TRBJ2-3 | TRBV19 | TGTGCCAGTAGTATCTACACCACAGATACGCAGTATTTT | CASSIYTTDTQYF
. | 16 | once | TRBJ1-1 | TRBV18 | TGTGCCAGCTCACCACCTAAGCAGGGGCAACGAGGTGAAGCTTTCTTT | CASSPPKQGQRGEAFF
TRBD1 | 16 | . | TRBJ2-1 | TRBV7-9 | TGTGCCAGCCACAAGAGGGACAGGGAAGCCTACAATGAGCAGTTCTTC | CASHKRDREAYNEQFF
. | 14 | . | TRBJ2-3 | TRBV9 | TGTGCCAGCAGCGTAGGAACAGGCACAGATACGCAGTATTTT | CASSVGTGTDTQYF
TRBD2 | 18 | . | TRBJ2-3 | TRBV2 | TGTGCCAGCAGTGATCCGACTAGCGGGGCTTCTAGCACAGATACGCAGTATTTT | CASSDPTSGASSTDTQYF
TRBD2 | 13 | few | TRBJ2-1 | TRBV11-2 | TGTGCCAGCAGCCTGGGACTAGCGGGGGGGCAGTTCTTC | CASSLGLAGGQFF
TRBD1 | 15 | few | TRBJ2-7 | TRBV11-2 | TGTGCCAGCAGCGGAGCCGGGACAGGGTCCCACGAGCAGTACTTC | CASSGAGTGSHEQYF
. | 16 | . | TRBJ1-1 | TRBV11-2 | TGTGCCAGCAGCTCTCAGCCCCCCGGGAGAGCCACTGAAGCTTTCTTT | CASSSQPPGRATEAFF
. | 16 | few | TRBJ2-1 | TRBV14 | TGTGCCAGCAGCCAAGGTGAGCCCCCTCTCTACAATGAGCAGTTCTTC | CASSQGEPPLYNEQFF
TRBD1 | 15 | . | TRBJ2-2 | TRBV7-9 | TGTGCCAGCAGCTTATCGACAGGGGGAACCGGGGAGCTGTTTTTT | CASSLSTGGTGELFF
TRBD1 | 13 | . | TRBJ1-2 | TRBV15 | TGTGCCACCGCGGGACAGGGGGCGCGTGGCTACACCTTC | CATAGQGARGYTF
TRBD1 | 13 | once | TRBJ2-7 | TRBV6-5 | TGTGCCAGCATGATAGGACAGGGCTACGAGCAGTACTTC | CASMIGQGYEQYF